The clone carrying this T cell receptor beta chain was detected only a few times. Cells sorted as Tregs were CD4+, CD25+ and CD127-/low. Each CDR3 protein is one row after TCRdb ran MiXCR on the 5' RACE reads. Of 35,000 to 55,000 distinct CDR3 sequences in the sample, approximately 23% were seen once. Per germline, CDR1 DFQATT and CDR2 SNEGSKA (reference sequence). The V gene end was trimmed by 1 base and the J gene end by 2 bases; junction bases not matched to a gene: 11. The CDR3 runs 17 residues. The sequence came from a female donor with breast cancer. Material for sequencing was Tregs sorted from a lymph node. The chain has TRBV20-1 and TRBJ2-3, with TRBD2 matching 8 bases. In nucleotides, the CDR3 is TGCAGTGCTAGAGTGGGACTAGTCCAGCGACACACAGATACGCAGTATTTT. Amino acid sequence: CSARVGLVQRHTDTQYF.